The clone carrying this T cell receptor beta chain was seen ten or more times. Antigen specificity is unknown. Aged 18 to 65, hyperthyroidism patients had been newly diagnosed, with under 2 months' duration. Someone took the PBMCs out of 10 ml of fresh peripheral blood. V was shortened by 6 bases and J by 5 bases, with 16 bases between the two germline ends. Germline lookup yields CDR1 ENHRY and CDR2 SYGVKD. The CDR3 is 14 residues long. RNA transcripts yielded amplified TCR beta CDR3 regions. First-round RT-PCR relied on HTBI primers, and a second-round multiplex PCR came next. TCRdb independently ran MiXCR on the multiplex PCR reads; one entry per CDR3 protein. The sample contains 350,000 to 400,000 distinct CDR3 sequences, 15% to 19% of which appear only once. This entry comes from a study of Graves' ophthalmopathy and Graves' hyperthyroidism. Whole-study results and caveats: Blood also harbored most expanded thyroid clonotypes above 0.001 frequency.

This TCR was sampled from a woman in her late teens or twenties with stable Graves' hyperthyroidism. J is TRBJ1-1 and V is TRBV10-3; D remains unclear. What was sequenced was peripheral blood. The CDR3, as DNA: TGTGCCATCAGCGTGAGTGGGGAAGGGACTGAAGCTTTCTTT. Translation gives CAISVSGEGTEAFF.